This TCR beta chain came from a study of shared clonotypes between healthy human individuals. As concerns this clone: Its specificity is unknown.

From germline, CDR1 is SGHAT and CDR2 FQDESV (reference sequence). With V trimmed by 1 base and J by 9 bases, 4 bases remained unmatched. This CDR3 region has 14 residues. Regarding the study as a whole: Shared clonotypes: about 5% naive CD4, 3% to 3.5% naive CD8, less than 2.5% memory CD4, under 0.5% memory CD8. Apart from blood, nothing was sampled; tissue repertoires likely differ.

Produced via immunoSEQ multiplex PCR; TCRdb's table is partial and in-frame only. Of some 2.3 million clones detected, just over 90% appear once; the ten largest clones hold 0.35% to 0.5%. This chain joins TRBV11-1 and TRBJ2-1; 9 bases agree with TRBD1. The receptor's source is a man younger than 35 in good health. Some clones in this sample may be carry-over from other donors' samples. The source material was naive CD4+ T cells from PBMCs. Documented subset: CD45RA+ positively selected. CDR3 coding DNA: TGTGCCAGCAGCTTAGGACAGGGGGTCGGTGAGCAGTTCTTC. This encodes CASSLGQGVGEQFF.